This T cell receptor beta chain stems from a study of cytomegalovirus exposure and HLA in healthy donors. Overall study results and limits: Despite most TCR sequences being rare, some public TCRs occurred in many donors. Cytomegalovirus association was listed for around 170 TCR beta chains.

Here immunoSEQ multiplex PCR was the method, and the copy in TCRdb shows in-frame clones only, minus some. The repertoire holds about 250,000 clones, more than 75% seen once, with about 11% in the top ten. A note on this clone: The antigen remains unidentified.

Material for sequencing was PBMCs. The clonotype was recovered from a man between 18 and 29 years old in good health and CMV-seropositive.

CDR3 amino acids: CASSLSLGGETQYF. The CDR3 DNA reads as TGTGCCAGCAGTTTATCCCTAGGTGGAGAGACCCAGTACTTC. The chain joins TRBV27 to TRBJ2-5; D uncertain. Trimming removed 0 bases from V and 4 bases from J, with 9 bases in between. Germline-derived CDR1 and CDR2 are MNHEY and SMNVEV (reference sequence). The CDR3 spans 14 residues.